Listed below are T cell receptor beta chains from one sample, sequenced in a study of monozygotic twins with inflammatory bowel disease. With the 5' RACE reads reprocessed, TCRdb shows one record per CDR3 protein and no DNA. This sample contains approximately 160,000 distinct CDR3 sequences. The specimen sequenced was blood. Every receptor here comes from a human donor with ulcerative colitis or Crohn's disease, or a healthy co-twin of an affected twin (not recorded which). CDR3s include the opening cysteine and the closing phenylalanine or tryptophan.

j_call v_call cdr3_aa
TRBJ1-6 TRBV20-1 CSATGGAVNSPLHF
TRBJ2-1 TRBV20-1 CSARDWALNEQFF
TRBJ2-2 TRBV10-3 CAITGQGATGELFF
TRBJ2-1 TRBV5-1 CASSLGPHFGYNEQFF
TRBJ2-3 TRBV28 CASSPGDSMRNTQYF
TRBJ2-3 TRBV30 CAFLLGGSTDTQYF
TRBJ2-2 TRBV7-9 CASSSRTSGAGELFF
TRBJ2-5 TRBV14 CASSLVAETQYF
TRBJ2-3 TRBV5-4 CASSQGGGTPTDTQYF
TRBJ1-5 TRBV20-1 CSARLGAGDSNQPQHF
TRBJ1-4 TRBV20-1 CSARAPAPILEKLFF
TRBJ2-3 TRBV20-1 CSARQDRAQYF
TRBJ2-2 TRBV6-5 CATEREGTGELFF
TRBJ1-2 TRBV6-6 CASSYMEGPYGYTF
TRBJ2-7 TRBV6-5 CASMQGREQYF
TRBJ2-2 TRBV5-1 CASSLSREARGELFF
TRBJ1-1 TRBV7-2 CASSRDRRGEAFF
TRBJ2-3 TRBV7-2 CASSPGLTRGADTQYF
TRBJ2-7 TRBV7-2 CASSLGLADYEQYF
TRBJ2-1 TRBV6-5 CASSYGVPSAYNEQFF
TRBJ1-1 TRBV10-1 CASSESRGPNTEAFF
TRBJ2-6 TRBV7-2 CASSLGTSGANVLTF
TRBJ2-2 TRBV7-2 CASSLDIAGGNTGELFF
TRBJ1-1 TRBV19 CASSDRGRTEAFF
TRBJ1-2 TRBV29-1 CSVGLGGAKSYTF
TRBJ1-2 TRBV18 CASSPKREAGYGYTF
TRBJ1-2 TRBV5-5 CASSLDGHSYGYTF
TRBJ1-5 TRBV2 CASSELGGSNQPQHF
TRBJ2-5 TRBV20-1 CSARDRGLAGRYQETQYF
TRBJ1-5 TRBV12-3/TRBV12-4 CASSLRDRNQPQHF
TRBJ2-3 TRBV11-2 CASSLVAGTLTDTQYF
TRBJ1-1 TRBV5-5 CASSLKGNTEAFF
TRBJ2-4 TRBV24-1 CATSDPRQGPRKDIQYF
TRBJ2-6 TRBV29-1 CSVSTGLPGANVLTF
TRBJ1-6 TRBV5-6 CASSPSPGDGRSPLHF
TRBJ2-1 TRBV5-1 CASSLPGVIGDDEQFF
TRBJ1-2 TRBV27 CASNAHRVCYGYTF
TRBJ2-1 TRBV24-1 CATSEGLLYNEQSF
TRBJ1-1 TRBV5-4 CASSLPVAGLNTEAFF
TRBJ2-2 TRBV20-1 CSARERGRAGELFF
TRBJ1-2 TRBV4-3 CASSQGRGGYTF
TRBJ2-3 TRBV7-6 CASSGKTGAEDTQYF
TRBJ2-7 TRBV6-5 CASSYWGLAGKGEQHF
TRBJ2-3 TRBV15 CATSRDIDVYTQYF
TRBJ2-7 TRBV6-5 CASSHLRVSEQYF
TRBJ2-1 TRBV5-1 CASRRTSSYNEQFF
TRBJ2-7 TRBV29-1 CSVLTGGFYEQYF
TRBJ1-5 TRBV4-3 CASSQVRYQPQHF
TRBJ1-1 TRBV9 CASSVEGGNTEAFF
TRBJ1-5 TRBV20-1 CSAKDRAFNQPQHF
TRBJ1-2 TRBV7-2 CASSLGPGQIYGYTF
TRBJ1-2 TRBV7-2 CASSLYSRVVGYTF
TRBJ1-2 TRBV6-1 CASRPPGQSNYGYTF